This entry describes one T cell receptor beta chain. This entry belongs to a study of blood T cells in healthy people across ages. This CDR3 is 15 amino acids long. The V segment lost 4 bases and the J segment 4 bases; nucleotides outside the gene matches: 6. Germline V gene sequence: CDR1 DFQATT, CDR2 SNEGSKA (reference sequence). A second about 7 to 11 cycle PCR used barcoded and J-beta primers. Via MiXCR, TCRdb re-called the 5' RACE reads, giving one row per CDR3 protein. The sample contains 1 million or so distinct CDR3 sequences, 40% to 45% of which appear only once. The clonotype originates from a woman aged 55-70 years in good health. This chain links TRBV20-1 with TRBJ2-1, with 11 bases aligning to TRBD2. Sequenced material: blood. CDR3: CSAIETSGTYNEQFF. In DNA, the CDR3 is TGCAGTGCTATTGAGACTAGCGGGACATACAATGAGCAGTTCTTC.